The 12 T cell receptor beta chains given below trace back to one sample, sequenced in a study of shared clonotypes between healthy human individuals. The repertoire was sequenced with immunoSEQ multiplex PCR; TCRdb's copy has only in-frame clones and lacks some. The sample holds over 400,000 clones, approximately 80% seen once. The specimen was PBMCs. The receptor source for this set is a woman aged 40 to 50 in good health. Some clones in this sample may be carry-over from other donors' samples.

About this clone: Sequence at one end of the junction differs from germline and may be a read error. The rearrangement joins TRBV7-8 to TRBJ2-7; D call uncertain. Germline V gene data show CDR1 as SGHVS and CDR2 as FQNEAQ. The CDR3 consists of 13 residues. CDR3 region: CASSQVGGYEQYF. The CDR3 nucleotides read TGCGCCAGCAGCCAAGTAGGTGGCTACGAGCAGTACTTC. Full variable domain (outside the CDR3, taken from reference TRBV7-8 and TRBJ2-7): GAGVSQSPRYKVAKRGQDVALRCDPISGHVSLFWYQQALGQGPEFLTYFQNEAQLDKSGLPSDRFFAERPEGSVSTLKIQRTQQEDSAVYLCASSQVGGYEQYFGPGTRLTVT.

The chain recombines TRBV27 with TRBJ2-5; TRBD1 might be the D (6 bases). This CDR3 spans 14 amino acids. Trimming pared 8 bases from V and 5 bases from J, leaving 18 bases between. From germline, CDR1 is MNHEY and CDR2 SMNVEV (reference sequence). The CDR3 is CASGPRGRGETQYF. The CDR3 coding sequence is TGTGCCAGCGGCCCCAGGGGTCGAGGGGAGACCCAGTACTTC.

In the case of this clone: A much more abundant neighbour one base away suggests this may be a read error. Other nucleotide sequences in the sample specify the same CDR3. The chain carries TRBV2 and TRBJ1-3, with D possibly being TRBD1 (6 bases). The CDR3 is made up of 13 amino acids. The V end lost 6 bases, the J end lost 2 bases, and 8 bases lay between the germline ends. Looked up from germline, CDR1 is SNHLY and CDR2 is FYNNEI. DNA for the CDR3: TGTGCCAGCAGGGGACAAGCTGGAAACACCATATATTTT. Amino acid sequence: CASRGQAGNTIYF.

The chain has TRBV30 and TRBJ2-1; tentatively, D is TRBD2 (5 bases). The CDR3 has 14 amino acids. The V gene's germline CDR1 is GTSNPN and CDR2 SVGIG (reference sequence). V lost 0 bases and J 4 bases, leaving 10 bases between the germline ends. The CDR3 here is CAWSVWTQYNEQFF. The CDR3 bases are TGTGCCTGGAGTGTATGGACTCAATACAATGAGCAGTTCTTC.

The chain carries TRBV28 and TRBJ2-6; D remains unclear. The CDR3 runs to 14 residues. The germline V gene has CDR1 MDHEN and CDR2 SYDVKM. Between the trimmed V and J ends, which lost 6 bases and 2 bases, there was a span of 8 bases. CDR3 sequence reads: CASSRRAGANVLTF. The CDR3 bases are TGTGCCAGCAGCCGAAGGGCTGGGGCCAACGTCCTGACTTTC.

The chain recombines TRBV5-1 with TRBJ2-3, with 12 bases fitting TRBD2. CDR3 length equals 16 residues. In germline, CDR1 is SGHRS, CDR2 YFSETQ. Germline trimming cut 4 bases from V and 2 bases from J; bases unmatched to any gene: 5. The CDR3, as DNA: TGCGCCAGCAGCCCCCGGACTAGCGGGATCACAGATACGCAGTATTTT. Amino acid sequence: CASSPRTSGITDTQYF.

This clone has just a few counts. The chain links TRBV6-1 to TRBJ1-4, with D perhaps TRBD1 (5 bases). Germline CDR1 MNHNS, CDR2 SASEGT. The CDR3 has 13 residues. Trimming cost V 7 bases and J 8 bases, with 14 bases left between them. The DNA for the CDR3 is TGTGCCAGCAAGGGGCTGATTACCGAAAAACTGTTTTTT. Residues: CASKGLITEKLFF.

V is TRBV5-1 and J is TRBJ2-7; D remains unclear. Trimming cost V 1 base and J 6 bases, with 8 bases left between them. The CDR3 consists of 12 residues. CDR1 is SGHRS, CDR2 YFSETQ, per germline. The CDR3 spells CASSLRFSEQYF. In nucleotides, the CDR3 is TGCGCCAGCAGCTTGAGATTCAGCGAGCAGTACTTC.

As for this clone: This likely came from a read error, as a far larger clone is one base away. The chain recombines TRBV30 with TRBJ2-3; D is perhaps TRBD1 (5 bases). CDR3 size: 12 residues. Germline assignment: CDR1 GTSNPN and CDR2 SVGIG (reference sequence). The CDR3 DNA reads as TGTGCCTGGAGTACGGCCACAGGTACGCAGTATTTT. Its protein product is CAWSTATGTQYF.

This chain joins TRBV27 and TRBJ1-5; D is unclear. The CDR3 is 13 residues long. Germline V lookup: CDR1 MNHEY, CDR2 SMNVEV (reference sequence). V lost 3 bases to trimming and J lost 5 bases, with 8 bases between them. CDR3 amino acids: CASSLLRDQPQHF. CDR3 nucleotides: TGTGCCAGCAGTTTGTTGAGGGATCAGCCCCAGCATTTT.

The gene calls are TRBV21-1 and TRBJ2-3; TRBD2 was called by the table and not checked on the DNA. TRBV21-1 is shown as a pseudogene. This CDR3 is built from 17 residues. The CDR3 region has the DNA TGTGCCAGCAGCAAAGATCCCCCAAGCGGGAGGACAGATACGCAGTATTTT. Translation gives CASSKDPPSGRTDTQYF.

The gene calls are TRBV6-1 and TRBJ2-1; 9 bases map to TRBD1. From germline, CDR1 is MNHNS and CDR2 SASEGT. Unmatched junction bases numbered 8, after V lost 5 bases and J lost 6 bases. This CDR3 has 15 amino acids. The CDR3 nucleotides read TGTGCCAGCAGTATGGGGACAGGGTTGGTCAATGAGCAGTTCTTC. Its translation: CASSMGTGLVNEQFF.